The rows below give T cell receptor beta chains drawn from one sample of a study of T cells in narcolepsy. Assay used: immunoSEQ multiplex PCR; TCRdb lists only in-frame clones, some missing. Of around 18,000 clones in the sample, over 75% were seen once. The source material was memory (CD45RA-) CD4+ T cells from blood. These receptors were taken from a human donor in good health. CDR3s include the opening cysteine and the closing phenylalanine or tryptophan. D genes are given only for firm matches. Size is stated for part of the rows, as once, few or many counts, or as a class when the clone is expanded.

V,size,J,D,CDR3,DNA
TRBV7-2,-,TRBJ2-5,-,CASSLVMGETQYF,TGTGCCAGCAGCTTAGTAATGGGAGAGACCCAGTACTTC
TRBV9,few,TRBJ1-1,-,CASSVGPENTEAFF,TGTGCCAGCAGCGTAGGGCCCGAAAACACTGAAGCTTTCTTT
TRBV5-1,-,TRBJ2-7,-,CASSVNRDEQYF,TGCGCCAGCAGCGTAAACCGGGACGAGCAGTACTTC
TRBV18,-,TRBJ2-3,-,CASSPIPDTQYF,TGTGCCAGCTCACCAATCCCAGATACGCAGTATTTT
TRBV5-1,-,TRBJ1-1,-,CASNKQGPGDTEAFF,TGCGCCAGCAACAAACAGGGCCCTGGGGACACTGAAGCTTTCTTT
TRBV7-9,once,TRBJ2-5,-,CASSLGAQETQYF,TGTGCCAGCAGCTTAGGGGCGCAAGAGACCCAGTACTTC
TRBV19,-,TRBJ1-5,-,CASNSVFGSHSGNQPQHF,TGTGCCAGTAATTCTGTTTTTGGCTCCCACTCGGGCAATCAGCCCCAGCATTTT
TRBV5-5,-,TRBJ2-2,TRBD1,CASSRGTGPAGELFF,TGTGCCAGCAGCCGCGGGACAGGGCCTGCCGGGGAGCTGTTTTTT
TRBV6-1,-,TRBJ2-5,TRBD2,CASGLAGGHQETQYF,TGTGCCAGCGGACTAGCGGGGGGGCACCAAGAGACCCAGTACTTC
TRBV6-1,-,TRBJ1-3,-,CAGGLGNTIYF,TGTGCCGGGGGACTCGGAAACACCATATATTTT
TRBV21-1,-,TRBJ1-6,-,CASSKRTPNSPLHF,TGTGCCAGCAGCAAAAGGACGCCGAATTCACCCCTCCACTTT
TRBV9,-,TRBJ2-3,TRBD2,CASSVLGLGRSGGTDAQYF,TGTGCCAGCAGCGTATTGGGCCTAGGACGGAGCGGGGGCACAGATGCGCAGTATTTT
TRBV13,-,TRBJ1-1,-,CASSLMGGNTEAFF,TGTGCCAGCAGCTTAATGGGGGGGAACACTGAAGCTTTCTTT
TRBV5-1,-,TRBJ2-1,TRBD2,CASSLFVAGGSYNEQFF,TGCGCCAGCAGCTTGTTCGTAGCGGGGGGTTCCTACAATGAGCAGTTCTTC
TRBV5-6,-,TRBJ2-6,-,CASSEGTLGANVLTF,TGTGCCAGCAGCGAGGGGACTCTTGGGGCCAACGTCCTGACTTTC
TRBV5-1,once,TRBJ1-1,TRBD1,CASSLRQGAELLKLFF,TGCGCCAGCAGCCTTAGACAGGGTGCGGAGTTACTGAAGCTTTTCTTT
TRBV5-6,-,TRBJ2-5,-,CASALGNLQETQYF,TGTGCCAGCGCGCTAGGGAACCTCCAAGAGACCCAGTACTTC
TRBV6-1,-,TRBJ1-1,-,CASSVQVSNTEAFF,TGTGCCAGCAGTGTACAGGTTAGCAACACTGAAGCTTTCTTT
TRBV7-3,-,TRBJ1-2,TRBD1,CASSAGQGYGYTF,TGTGCCAGCAGCGCGGGACAGGGGTATGGCTACACCTTC
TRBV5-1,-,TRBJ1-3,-,CASSPSTGSGNTIYF,TGCGCCAGCAGCCCGTCTACAGGGTCAGGAAACACCATATATTTT
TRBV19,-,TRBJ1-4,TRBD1,CASSRWAGQGSVF,TGTGCCAGTAGTCGCTGGGCGGGACAGGGAAGCGTTTTT
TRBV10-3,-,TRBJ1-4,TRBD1,CAISADRGGEKLFF,TGTGCCATCAGTGCGGACAGGGGAGGGGAAAAACTGTTTTTT
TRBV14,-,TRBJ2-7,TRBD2,CASSSRTSGRALEQYF,TGTGCCAGCAGCTCAAGAACTAGCGGGAGGGCCCTCGAGCAGTACTTC
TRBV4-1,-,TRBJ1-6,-,CASSRPGDTSNSPLHF,TGCGCCAGCAGCCGACCAGGGGACACTTCCAATTCACCCCTCCACTTT
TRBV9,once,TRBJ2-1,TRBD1,CASTWGGTGDYNEQFF,TGTGCCAGCACCTGGGGTGGGACAGGGGACTACAATGAGCAGTTCTTC
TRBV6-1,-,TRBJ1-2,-,CASSIVGGEYGYTF,TGTGCCAGCAGCATCGTTGGGGGCGAGTATGGCTACACCTTC
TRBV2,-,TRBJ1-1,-,CASYGQMNTEAFF,TGTGCCAGCTACGGACAGATGAACACTGAAGCTTTCTTT
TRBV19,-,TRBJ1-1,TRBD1,CASRPIAGTGWTEAFF,TGTGCCAGTAGGCCTATCGCGGGGACAGGGTGGACTGAAGCTTTCTTT
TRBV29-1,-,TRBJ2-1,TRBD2,CSVARTSGYNEQFF,TGCAGCGTGGCCAGGACTAGCGGGTACAATGAGCAGTTCTTC
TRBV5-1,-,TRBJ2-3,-,CASSLEGGTDTQYF,TGCGCCAGCAGCTTGGAGGGAGGAACAGATACGCAGTATTTT
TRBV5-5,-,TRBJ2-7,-,CASSLLSIGSYEQYF,TGTGCCAGCAGCCTTCTCTCGATCGGCTCCTACGAGCAGTACTTC